This T cell receptor beta chain was identified in a study of graft-versus-host responses after intestinal transplantation. Whole-study findings and limits: Declining HvG levels early post-transplant were linked to peak circulating GvH clone levels. The authors found GvH clones in recipient marrow, some appearing first in ileum or blood. Allografts from individuals with graft-donor T cell macrochimerism displayed high graft-versus-host to host-versus-graft clonal ratios.

The CDR3 consists of 15 residues. With 1 base removed from V and 1 base from J, the gap between germline ends came to 11 bases. Looked up from germline, CDR1 is MGHRA and CDR2 is YSYEKL. Repertoires were generated with immunoSEQ multiplex PCR, while TCRdb's copy carries only in-frame clones and drops some. The sample lists more than 60,000 clones, about 92% seen once, with roughly 1.3% in the top ten. Notes on this clone: The antigen is unknown.

The sequencing used unstimulated CD8+ T cells sorted from spleen or lymph node cells, collected before intestinal transplant. This receptor was taken from a human donor who received an intestinal transplant. The rearrangement uses TRBV4-1 and TRBJ2-7; D remains unclear. As DNA, the CDR3 is TGCGCCAGCAGCCAAGTCCCAGGTGGGTCCTACGAGCAGTACTTC. It translates to CASSQVPGGSYEQYF.